This T cell receptor (beta chain) was identified during a study of beta chain features in type 1 diabetes. Each donor gave one heparinised blood draw averaging around 120 mL. By way of CD45RO/CCR7/CD25/CD127/CD95/CD27, the CD4+ regulatory, stem cell-like memory, central memory and naive cells were sorted. With regard to this clone: Its antigen remains unknown.

V lost 11 bases to trimming and J lost 4 bases, with 12 bases between them. Germline loops: CDR1 MNHNY, CDR2 SVGAGI (reference sequence). The CDR3 is 12 residues long. The sequenced template was cDNA made from the entire isolated RNA. Profiled with immunoSEQ multiplex PCR; TCRdb holds only in-frame clones, not every one. The sample contains more than 350,000 clones, roughly an eighth of which appear only once. Study-wide results and caveats: TCRB CDR3 length was moderately but significantly reduced in all four CD4+ subsets of Type 1 diabetes patients. The study left unresolved whether HLA type influences TCRB rearrangement.

What was sequenced was naive CD4+ T cells from blood. The rearrangement links TRBV6-6 to TRBJ2-1; D gene unclear. The clonotype originates from a woman under 30 in good health. CDR3: CAGSRSYNEQFF. In DNA form, the CDR3 reads TGTGCCGGCTCCCGTTCGTACAATGAGCAGTTCTTC.